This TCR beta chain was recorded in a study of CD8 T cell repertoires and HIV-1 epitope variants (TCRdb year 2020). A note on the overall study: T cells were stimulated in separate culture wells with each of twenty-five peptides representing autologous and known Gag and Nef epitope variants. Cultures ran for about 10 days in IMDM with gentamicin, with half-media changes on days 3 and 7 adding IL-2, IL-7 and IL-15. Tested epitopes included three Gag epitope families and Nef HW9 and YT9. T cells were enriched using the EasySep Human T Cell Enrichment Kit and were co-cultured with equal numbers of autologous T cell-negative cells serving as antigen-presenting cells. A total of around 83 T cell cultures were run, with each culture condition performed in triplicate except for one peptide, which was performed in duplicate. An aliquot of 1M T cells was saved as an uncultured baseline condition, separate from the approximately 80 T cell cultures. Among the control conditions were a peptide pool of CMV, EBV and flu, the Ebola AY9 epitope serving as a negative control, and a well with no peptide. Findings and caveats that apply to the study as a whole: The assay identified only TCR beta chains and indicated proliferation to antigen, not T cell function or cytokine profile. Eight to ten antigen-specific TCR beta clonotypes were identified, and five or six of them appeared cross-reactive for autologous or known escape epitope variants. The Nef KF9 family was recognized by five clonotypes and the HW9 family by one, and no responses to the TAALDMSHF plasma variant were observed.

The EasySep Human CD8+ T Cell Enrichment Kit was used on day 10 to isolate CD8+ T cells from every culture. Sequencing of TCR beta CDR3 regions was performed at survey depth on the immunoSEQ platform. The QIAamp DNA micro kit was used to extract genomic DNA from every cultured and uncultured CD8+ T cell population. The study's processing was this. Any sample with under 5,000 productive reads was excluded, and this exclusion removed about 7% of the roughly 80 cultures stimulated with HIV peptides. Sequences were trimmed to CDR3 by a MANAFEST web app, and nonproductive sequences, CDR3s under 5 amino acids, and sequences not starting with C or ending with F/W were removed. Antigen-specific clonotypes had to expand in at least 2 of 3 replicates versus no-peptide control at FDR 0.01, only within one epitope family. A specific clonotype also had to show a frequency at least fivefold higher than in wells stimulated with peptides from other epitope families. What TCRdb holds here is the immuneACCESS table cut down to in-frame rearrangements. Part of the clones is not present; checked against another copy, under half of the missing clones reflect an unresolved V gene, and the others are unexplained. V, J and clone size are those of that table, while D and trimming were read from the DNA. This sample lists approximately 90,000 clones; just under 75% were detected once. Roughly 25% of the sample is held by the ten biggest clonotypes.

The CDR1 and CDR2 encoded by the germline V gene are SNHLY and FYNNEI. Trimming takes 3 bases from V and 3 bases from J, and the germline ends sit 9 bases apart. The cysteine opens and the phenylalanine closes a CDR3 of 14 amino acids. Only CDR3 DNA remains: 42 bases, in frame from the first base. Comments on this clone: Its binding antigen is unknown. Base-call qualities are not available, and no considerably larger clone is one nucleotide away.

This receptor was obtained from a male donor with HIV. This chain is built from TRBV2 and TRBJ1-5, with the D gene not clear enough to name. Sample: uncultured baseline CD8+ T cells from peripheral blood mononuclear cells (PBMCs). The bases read TGTGCCAGCAGTGAGAGTTCACCCAATCAGCCCCAGCATTTT. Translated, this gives CASSESSPNQPQHF.